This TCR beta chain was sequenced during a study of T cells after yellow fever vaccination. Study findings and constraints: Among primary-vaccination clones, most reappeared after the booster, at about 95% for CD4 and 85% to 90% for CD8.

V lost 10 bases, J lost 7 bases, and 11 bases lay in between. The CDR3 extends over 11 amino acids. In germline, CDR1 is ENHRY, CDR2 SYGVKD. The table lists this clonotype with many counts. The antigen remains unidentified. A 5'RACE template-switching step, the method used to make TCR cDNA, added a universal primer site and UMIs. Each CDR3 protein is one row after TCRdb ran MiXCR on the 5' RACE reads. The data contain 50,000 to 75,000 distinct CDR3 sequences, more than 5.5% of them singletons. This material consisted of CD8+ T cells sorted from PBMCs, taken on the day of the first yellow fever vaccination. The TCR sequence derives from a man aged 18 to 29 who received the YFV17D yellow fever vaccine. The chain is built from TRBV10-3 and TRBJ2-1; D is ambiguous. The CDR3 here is CATDHENEQFF. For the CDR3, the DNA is TGTGCCACGGACCACGAGAATGAGCAGTTCTTC.